One sample yielded the 11 T cell receptor beta chains listed below, sequenced in a study of T cell responses to AZD1222 COVID-19 vaccine. Data came from immunoSEQ multiplex PCR; TCRdb stores just in-frame clones and leaves some out. Of more than 60,000 clones in the sample, roughly nine tenths are singletons; the top ten hold roughly 24%. The specimen was peripheral blood, collected on day 0 of AZD1222 vaccination. The receptors derive from an adult in good health.

V and J are TRBV24-1 and TRBJ2-2; 16 bases line up with TRBD2. The V segment lost 0 bases and the J segment 5 bases; nucleotides outside the gene matches: 2. The V gene's germline CDR1 is KGHDR and CDR2 SFDVKD. The CDR3 runs to 18 residues. CDR3 nucleotides: TGTGCCACCAGTGATTTGGGGACTAGCGGGAGGGGAACCGGGGAGCTGTTTTTT. Translated, it gives CATSDLGTSGRGTGELFF.

This chain joins TRBV10-3 and TRBJ2-5; possibly TRBD1 for D (6 bases). V was shortened by 0 bases and J by 5 bases, with 13 bases between the two germline ends. Germline V CDR1 and CDR2: ENHRY, SYGVKD. The CDR3 is made up of 15 amino acids. CDR3 in amino acids: CAISESWGLGETQYF. DNA for the CDR3: TGTGCCATCAGTGAGTCTTGGGGGCTCGGGGAGACCCAGTACTTC.

This rearrangement joins TRBV20-1 to TRBJ1-2; D gene uncertain. CDR1 is DFQATT, CDR2 SNEGSKA, per germline (reference sequence). This CDR3 contains 9 residues. V gave up 4 bases and J gave up 8 bases, with 5 bases separating them. In nucleotides, the CDR3 is TGCAGTGCTACCAGCGGCTACACCTTC. It codes for CSATSGYTF.

This clone appeared a single time. The chain links TRBV7-9 to TRBJ1-4; no firm D call. CDR1 and CDR2 from the germline V gene are SEHNR and FQNEAQ (reference sequence). The length of the CDR3 is 16 residues. Trimming cost V 2 bases and J 1 base, with 11 bases left between them. In DNA form, the CDR3 reads TGTGCCAGCAGCTTAACAACCTTGGGAACTAATGAAAAACTGTTTTTT. Translating it yields CASSLTTLGTNEKLFF.

The V gene is TRBV4-3, the J gene TRBJ1-2; D not resolved. The germline V and J ends were trimmed by 5 bases and 3 bases, with 13 bases remaining between them. CDR1 and CDR2 from the germline V gene are LGHNA and YSLEER. This CDR3 has 14 residues. CDR3 residues: CASSTVGSDYGYTF. DNA of the CDR3: TGCGCCAGCAGCACCGTGGGATCCGACTATGGCTACACCTTC.

This sequence joins TRBV10-3 and TRBJ1-2; the match to TRBD1 covers 8 bases. The CDR3 extends over 16 amino acids. Germline V gene data show CDR1 as ENHRY and CDR2 as SYGVKD. Germline trimming cut 4 bases from V and 3 bases from J; bases unmatched to any gene: 10. As DNA, the CDR3 is TGTGCCATCAGTGGGGGGACAGGAAATCGCGACTATGGCTACACCTTC. Translation gives CAISGGTGNRDYGYTF.

This sequence joins TRBV14 and TRBJ2-3; 9 bases agree with TRBD2. This CDR3 is built from 17 residues. Per germline, CDR1 SGHDN and CDR2 FVKESK. J gave up 2 bases and V 5 bases, and 11 bases lay outside the gene matches. The DNA for the CDR3 is TGTGCCAGCAGCGTGATTCTAGCGGGAAGCCTCACAGATACGCAGTATTTT. Its protein product is CASSVILAGSLTDTQYF.

The gene calls are TRBV2 and TRBJ1-2, with D hard to call. The germline V gene has CDR1 SNHLY and CDR2 FYNNEI. The V and J ends lost 4 bases and 4 bases respectively, with 16 bases between them. The CDR3 has 15 amino acids. CDR3: CASSGRLTDFYGYTF. CDR3 sequence (DNA): TGTGCCAGCAGTGGTAGGCTCACAGACTTCTATGGCTACACCTTC.

The rearrangement links TRBV5-1 to TRBJ2-7, with D possibly matching TRBD2 (6 bases). The CDR3 covers 17 residues. Germline-derived CDR1 and CDR2 are SGHRS and YFSETQ. With 4 bases removed from V and 2 bases from J, the gap between germline ends came to 22 bases. In nucleotides, the CDR3 is TGCGCCAGCAGCCTGGTTTTTGGGGGAGGATTCACCTACGAGCAGTACTTC. Amino acids: CASSLVFGGGFTYEQYF.

The CDR3 region has the DNA TGTGCCAGCAGCTCATCTAGGGTGGGGGAGCAGTACTTC. This encodes CASSSSRVGEQYF. V and J are TRBV11-2 and TRBJ2-7, with no clear D. Germline V gene data show CDR1 as SGHAT and CDR2 as FQNNGV. V was pared by 4 bases and J by 7 bases, with 14 bases between. The CDR3 is 13 residues long.

The chain couples TRBV3-1 (or the pseudogene TRBV3-2) to TRBJ2-2; possible D gene TRBD1, 5 bases. CDR3 length: 16 amino acids. V lost 4 bases and J 4 bases, leaving 16 bases between the germline ends. Per germline, CDR1 LGHDT and CDR2 YNNKEL (reference sequence). The CDR3 reads CASSRRWGELTGELFF. In DNA, the CDR3 is TGTGCCAGCAGCCGCCGTTGGGGCGAACTCACCGGGGAGCTGTTTTTT.